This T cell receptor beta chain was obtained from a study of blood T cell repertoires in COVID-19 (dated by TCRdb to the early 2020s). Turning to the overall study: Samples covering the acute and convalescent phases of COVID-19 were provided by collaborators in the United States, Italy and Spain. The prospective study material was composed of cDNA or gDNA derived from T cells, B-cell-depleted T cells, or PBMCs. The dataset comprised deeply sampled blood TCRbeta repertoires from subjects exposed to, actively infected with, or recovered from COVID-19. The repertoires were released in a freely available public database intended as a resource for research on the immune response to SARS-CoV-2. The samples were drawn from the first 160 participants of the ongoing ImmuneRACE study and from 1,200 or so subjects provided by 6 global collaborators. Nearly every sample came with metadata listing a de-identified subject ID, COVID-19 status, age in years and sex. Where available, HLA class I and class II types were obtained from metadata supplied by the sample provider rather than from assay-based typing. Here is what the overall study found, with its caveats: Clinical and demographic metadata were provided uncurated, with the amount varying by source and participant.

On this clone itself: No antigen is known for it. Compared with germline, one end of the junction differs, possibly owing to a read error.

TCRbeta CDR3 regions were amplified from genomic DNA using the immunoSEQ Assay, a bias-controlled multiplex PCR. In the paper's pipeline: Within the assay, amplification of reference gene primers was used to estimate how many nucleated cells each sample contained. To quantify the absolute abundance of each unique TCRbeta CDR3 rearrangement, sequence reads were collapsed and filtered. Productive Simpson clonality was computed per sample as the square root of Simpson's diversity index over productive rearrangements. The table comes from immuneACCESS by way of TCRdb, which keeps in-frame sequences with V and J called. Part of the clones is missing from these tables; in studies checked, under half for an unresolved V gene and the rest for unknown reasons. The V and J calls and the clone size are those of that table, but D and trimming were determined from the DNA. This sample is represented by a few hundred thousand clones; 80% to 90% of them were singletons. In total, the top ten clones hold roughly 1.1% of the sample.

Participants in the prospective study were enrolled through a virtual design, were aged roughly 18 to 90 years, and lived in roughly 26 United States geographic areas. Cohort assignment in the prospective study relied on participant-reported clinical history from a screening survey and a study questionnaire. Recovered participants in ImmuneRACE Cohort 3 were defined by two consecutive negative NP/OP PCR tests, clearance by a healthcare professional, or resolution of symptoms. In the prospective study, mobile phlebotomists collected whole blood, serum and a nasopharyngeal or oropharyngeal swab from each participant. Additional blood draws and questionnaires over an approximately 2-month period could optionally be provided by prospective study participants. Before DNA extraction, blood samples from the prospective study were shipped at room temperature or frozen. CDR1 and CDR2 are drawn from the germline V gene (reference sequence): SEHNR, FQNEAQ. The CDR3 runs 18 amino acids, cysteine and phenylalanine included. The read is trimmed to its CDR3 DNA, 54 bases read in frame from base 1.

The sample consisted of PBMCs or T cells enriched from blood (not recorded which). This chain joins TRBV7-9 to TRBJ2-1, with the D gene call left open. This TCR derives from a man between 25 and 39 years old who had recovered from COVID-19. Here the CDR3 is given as CASSPGKVWPSSHNEQFF. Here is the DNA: TGTGCCAGCAGTCCAGGAAAGGTATGGCCGAGCTCCCACAATGAGCAGTTCTTC.